What follows describes a single TCR beta chain. Trimming cost V 4 bases and J 9 bases, with 18 bases left between them. The CDR3 covers 14 residues. Germline values: CDR1 LGHNA, CDR2 YNFKEQ. This entry belongs to a study of early T cells in non-severe SARS-CoV-2 infection. TCRdb redid the calling of the 5' RACE reads with MiXCR, one entry per CDR3 protein. This table holds tens of thousands of distinct CDR3 sequences, under 15% found once. The origin of this receptor is an adult who was a healthcare worker with PCR-confirmed SARS-CoV-2 infection or an uninfected control (not recorded which). The input for sequencing was whole blood, taken at baseline. The V call is TRBV4-2, the J call TRBJ1-2, with D possibly being TRBD1 (5 bases). The CDR3 loop reads CASSLDGASSRYTF. The DNA of the CDR3 is TGTGCCAGCAGCCTCGACGGGGCCTCCTCTCGCTACACCTTC.